These 22 T cell receptor beta chains share one sample of origin, sequenced in a study of response to subunit inactivated influenza vaccine. One entry per CDR3 protein results from TCRdb running MiXCR on the RT-PCR reads. The table records about 830,000 distinct CDR3 sequences, less than 20% of them present only once. The material was PBMCs from blood, obtained 5 days after vaccination. These receptors all stem from a man between 45 and 60 years old who received an inactivated influenza vaccine.

This clonotype has ten or more counts. This sequence joins TRBV10-3 and TRBJ1-1, with 12 bases matching TRBD1. After removal of 5 bases from V and 6 bases from J, the junction contained 4 bases not matched to a gene. Germline CDR1 reads ENHRY; CDR2 reads SYGVKD. This CDR3 has 14 amino acids. The CDR3 region is CAISKGQGAAEAFF. For the CDR3, the DNA is TGTGCCATCAGTAAGGGACAGGGGGCGGCTGAAGCTTTCTTT.

The V gene is TRBV4-2, the J gene TRBJ2-2, with TRBD2 matching 14 bases. This CDR3 spans 18 amino acids. V gave up 2 bases and J gave up 7 bases; unmatched junction bases: 9. Germline V gene lookup returns CDR1 LGHNA and CDR2 YNFKEQ. The CDR3 sequence: CASSQTRLAGGYLGELFF. The CDR3 DNA reads as TGTGCCAGCAGCCAAACCCGACTAGCGGGGGGGTATCTCGGGGAGCTGTTTTTT.

Comment on this clonotype: The junction departs from germline at one end; a sequencing error may be responsible. The chain couples TRBV27 to TRBJ2-7; D is unclear. CDR1 is MNHEY, CDR2 SMNVEV, per germline (reference sequence). This CDR3 has 17 amino acids. DNA of the CDR3: TGTGCCAGCAGTCCCAATCTAGGGCACCTAAGCTCCTACGAGCAGCACTTC. Translation: CASSPNLGHLSSYEQHF.

The table lists this clonotype with a count of one. This chain connects TRBV10-3 to TRBJ2-7, with D unclear. Trimming removed 6 bases from V and 5 bases from J, with 17 bases in between. The length of the CDR3 is 14 residues. Germline assignment: CDR1 ENHRY and CDR2 SYGVKD. The CDR3: CAIRSDWQAHEQYF. The DNA for the CDR3 is TGTGCCATCAGGAGTGATTGGCAAGCCCACGAGCAGTACTTC.

The CDR3 protein is CASSVTPGTASYEQYF. The CDR3 nucleotides read TGTGCCAGCAGCGTGACTCCCGGGACAGCTTCCTACGAGCAGTACTTC. This chain connects TRBV7-8 to TRBJ2-7; the match to TRBD1 covers 7 bases. The length of the CDR3 is 16 residues. Germline assignment: CDR1 SGHVS and CDR2 FQNEAQ. J lost 1 base, V lost 5 bases, and 11 bases had no gene match.

The chain links TRBV11-2 to TRBJ2-7, with D uncertain. Trimming cost V 0 bases and J 6 bases, with 6 bases left between them. The germline V gene encodes CDR1 SGHAT and CDR2 FQNNGV. The length of the CDR3 is 12 residues. The CDR3 protein is CASSLDRAEQYF. The DNA for the CDR3 is TGTGCCAGCAGCTTAGATAGGGCCGAGCAGTACTTC.

With respect to this clonotype: A read error is possible here, since a much larger clone lies one base away. V usage is TRBV12-3 or TRBV12-4 and J usage is TRBJ2-5; D perhaps matches TRBD2 (5 bases). The CDR3 runs 13 residues. Trimming left V 10 bases short and J 2 bases short, with 14 bases between. The CDR3, as DNA: TGTGCCACCAGCAGAGAGGGACAAGAGACCCAGTACTTC. Amino acid sequence: CATSREGQETQYF.

The chain couples TRBV11-2 to TRBJ2-4, with a weak D call TRBD2 (5 bases). CDR3 size: 18 residues. Germline CDR1 reads SGHAT; CDR2 reads FQNNGV. V shed 2 bases and J shed 3 bases, with 20 bases lying between them. The CDR3 here is CASSLRVRVGVDKNIQYF. DNA for the CDR3: TGTGCCAGCAGCTTAAGGGTGCGGGTGGGTGTCGACAAAAACATTCAGTACTTC. The complete variable domain, with remaining parts taken from reference TRBV11-2 and TRBJ2-4, reads EAGVAQSPRYKIIEKRQSVAFWCNPISGHATLYWYQQILGQGPKLLIQFQNNGVVDDSQLPKDRFSAERLKGVDSTLKIQPAKLEDSAVYLCASSLRVRVGVDKNIQYFGAGTRLSVL.

This clonotype came up a few times. This chain joins TRBV25-1 and TRBJ1-1; D remains unclear. Germline values: CDR1 MGHDK, CDR2 SYGVNS. Trimming cost V 1 base and J 7 bases, with 4 bases left between them. The CDR3 contains 11 residues. The CDR3 nucleotides are TGTGCCAGCAGTGAATGGGGTGAAGCTTTCTTT. This encodes CASSEWGEAFF.

This clonotype came up many times. The rearrangement uses TRBV7-2 and TRBJ2-1; D remains ambiguous. CDR3 length: 15 amino acids. Trimming left V 6 bases short and J 0 bases short, with 12 bases between. CDR1 is SGHTA, CDR2 FQGNSA, per germline. CDR3 coding DNA: TGTGCCAGCAGTTTACGCGGAAACTCCTACAATGAGCAGTTCTTC. It translates to CASSLRGNSYNEQFF. Supplemented by reference TRBV7-2 and TRBJ2-1, the full variable domain reads GAGVSQSPSNKVTEKGKDVELRCDPISGHTALYWYRQSLGQGLEFLIYFQGNSAPDKSGLPSDRFSAERTGGSVSTLTIQRTQQEDSAVYLCASSLRGNSYNEQFFGPGTRLTVL.

The J gene is TRBJ2-1, the V gene TRBV5-1; D ambiguous. The length of the CDR3 is 14 residues. From germline, CDR1 is SGHRS and CDR2 YFSETQ. Deletions cut 4 bases from V and 5 bases from J, with 13 bases between. The CDR3 is CASSPAISNNEQFF. In DNA form, the CDR3 reads TGCGCCAGCAGCCCAGCTATTAGTAACAATGAGCAGTTCTTC.

The chain uses TRBV7-9 and TRBJ1-1; D unclear. This CDR3 is 12 amino acids long. The germline V and J ends were trimmed by 10 bases and 0 bases, with 9 bases remaining between them. Germline V gives CDR1 SEHNR, CDR2 FQNEAQ (reference sequence). CDR3 protein: CATILMNTEAFF. DNA for the CDR3: TGTGCCACCATACTGATGAACACTGAAGCTTTCTTT.

This clonotype was counted between two and nine times. The rearrangement links TRBV29-1 to TRBJ1-2, with D tentatively TRBD1 (5 bases). The V and J ends lost 7 bases and 6 bases respectively, with 12 bases between them. The germline gives CDR1 SQVTM, CDR2 ANQGSEA. This CDR3 is built from 11 residues. The CDR3 nucleotides are TGCAGCGGGGGCGGGTCCGATGGCTACACCTTC. Its translation: CSGGGSDGYTF.

This clonotype has only a few counts. The chain employs TRBV12-3 or TRBV12-4 and TRBJ2-2; no firm D call. The CDR3 has 15 amino acids. Deletions cut 5 bases from V and 0 bases from J, with 10 bases between. The CDR3 bases are TGTGCCAGCAGTCCCCCTAGGACGAACACCGGGGAGCTGTTTTTT. Amino acids: CASSPPRTNTGELFF.

The V gene is TRBV19, the J gene TRBJ2-2; tentative D call: TRBD2 (6 bases). The germline V gene has CDR1 LNHDA and CDR2 SQIVND (reference sequence). The CDR3 contains 15 residues. The V end lost 4 bases, the J end lost 0 bases, and 9 bases lay between the germline ends. Here the CDR3 reads CASSTLATNTGELFF. DNA of the CDR3: TGTGCCAGTAGTACCCTAGCGACGAACACCGGGGAGCTGTTTTTT.

This clonotype has more than one count but fewer than ten. The chain links TRBV10-3 to TRBJ2-1; 7 nucleotides match TRBD2. Germline loops: CDR1 ENHRY, CDR2 SYGVKD. V was pared by 6 bases and J by 3 bases, with 11 bases of the junction left unmatched. This CDR3 contains 16 residues. The CDR3 nucleotides are TGTGCCATCAGGGTGAATAGCGGGTTAAACTACAATGAGCAGTTCTTC. This sequence encodes CAIRVNSGLNYNEQFF.

The chain uses TRBV10-3 and TRBJ1-6; 7 positions match TRBD1. V trimming: 6 bases; J trimming: 5 bases; junction bases outside the gene matches: 7. Germline V gene data show CDR1 as ENHRY and CDR2 as SYGVKD. The CDR3 contains 15 residues. The CDR3 DNA follows: TGTGCCATCAGCCCCGGGACAGAAAATAATTCACCCCTCCACTTT. It codes for CAISPGTENNSPLHF.

This clonotype has at least ten counts. The V gene is TRBV4-3, the J gene TRBJ2-6, with D uncertain. The germline gives CDR1 LGHNA, CDR2 YSLEER. V lost 0 bases and J 0 bases, leaving 6 bases between the germline ends. The CDR3 is 16 amino acids. CDR3 sequence reads: CASSQDRSSGANVLTF. DNA for the CDR3: TGCGCCAGCAGCCAAGATAGGAGCTCTGGGGCCAACGTCCTGACTTTC.

The genes are TRBV5-6 and TRBJ1-2; D gene unclear. This CDR3 is built from 15 residues. The V end was cut by 4 bases, the J end by 4 bases, with 17 bases between. Germline-derived CDR1 and CDR2 are SGHDT and YYEEEE. Here the CDR3 reads CASSPRLSQAYGYTF. The CDR3, as DNA: TGTGCCAGCAGCCCGAGACTTAGCCAAGCCTATGGCTACACCTTC.

The rearrangement joins TRBV4-1 to TRBJ2-1; 11 bases align to TRBD2. Germline assignment: CDR1 MGHRA and CDR2 YSYEKL. V shed 0 bases, J shed 1 base, and the junction held 5 bases outside the gene matches. CDR3 length: 18 residues. The CDR3 loop reads CASSQDTTSGSSYNEQFF. The DNA for the CDR3 is TGCGCCAGCAGCCAAGATACCACTAGCGGGAGTTCCTACAATGAGCAGTTCTTC.

This clonotype was counted only a few times. J is TRBJ1-1 and V is TRBV5-6, with D perhaps TRBD1 (5 bases). V shed 4 bases and J shed 1 base, with 11 bases lying between them. CDR1 and CDR2 (germline): SGHDT, YYEEEE. This CDR3 is 14 amino acids long. CDR3 bases: TGTGCCAGCAGCAGGGACCACGGGAACACTGAAGCTTTCTTT. It codes for CASSRDHGNTEAFF. The entire variable domain, with the rest obtained from reference TRBV5-6 and TRBJ1-1, is as follows: DAGVTQSPTHLIKTRGQQVTLRCSPKSGHDTVSWYQQALGQGPQFIFQYYEEEERQRGNFPDRFSGHQFPNYSSELNVNALLLGDSALYLCASSRDHGNTEAFFGQGTRLTVV.

This chain connects TRBV7-9 to TRBJ1-1; perhaps TRBD1 as D (5 bases). CDR3 length equals 13 residues. Trimming removed 1 base from V and 11 bases from J, with 14 bases in between. Germline CDR1 is SEHNR and CDR2 is FQNEAQ (reference sequence). The CDR3 coding sequence is TGTGCCAGCAGCTTAGACGGGGCGGCAAGGGCTTTCTTT. It is translated as CASSLDGAARAFF.